Below are 4 T cell receptor beta chains sequenced from a single sample in a study of CD8 T cells in ankylosing spondylitis (dated by TCRdb to about 2017). What the work shows at the level of the full study, not this receptor alone: A TCR beta motif of about eight highly homologous amino acid variants appeared characteristic of blood from ankylosing spondylitis patients.

These receptors lack a known antigen. The protocol used for the library was 5' RACE. Sequenced using an Illumina HiSeq 2500. In TCRdb, the public reads were trimmed at Q25 with fastp and aligned with MiXCR, with productive beta chains retained. Each entry is one CDR3 protein sequence, shown with its most common DNA and genes. A total of more than 500,000 distinct CDR3 sequences appear in this sample, 5.3% of them only once. The ten largest clonotypes hold 3% to 4% of the sample. The specimen sequenced was blood, either unsorted or a sorted T cell fraction (not recorded which). All receptors derive from a male donor with ankylosing spondylitis.

The V gene is TRBV20-1, the J gene TRBJ2-1; D possibly corresponds to TRBD2 (7 bases). Trimming took 6 bases from V and 9 from J, leaving 18 bases between them. The CDR3 has 13 amino acids. Germline values: CDR1 DFQATT, CDR2 SNEGSKA (reference sequence). CDR3 in amino acids: CSASNGGRAEQFF. CDR3 bases: TGCAGTGCGTCAAACGGGGGGCGAGCTGAGCAGTTCTTC.

The chain links TRBV28 to TRBJ1-5; TRBD1 matches at 8 bases. The CDR3 runs to 17 residues. The V and J ends lost 5 bases and 5 bases, in that order; junction bases with no gene match: 14. CDR1 MDHEN and CDR2 SYDVKM come from the germline V gene. CDR3 sequence reads: CASSGRQGKLKYQPQHF. In DNA form, the CDR3 reads TGTGCCAGCAGTGGTAGACAGGGGAAACTTAAATATCAGCCCCAGCATTTT.

This clonotype was seen many times. The chain recombines TRBV4-2 with TRBJ2-1, with 12 bases aligning to TRBD2. The CDR3 runs to 14 residues. V lost 4 bases to trimming and J lost 7 bases; unmatched junction nucleotides: 2. From germline, CDR1 is LGHNA and CDR2 YNFKEQ. The CDR3 nucleotides are TGTGCCAGCAGCCCTAGCGGGAGGGGTAATGAGCAGTTCTTC. Amino acid sequence: CASSPSGRGNEQFF.

This clonotype occurred a few times. The chain joins TRBV20-1 to TRBJ2-7, with D unresolved. Trimming left V 0 bases short and J 3 bases short, with 6 bases between. Germline CDR1 is DFQATT and CDR2 is SNEGSKA (reference sequence). CDR3 length equals 12 residues. DNA for the CDR3: TGCAGTGCTAGAGATCTGCGCTACGAGCAGTACTTC. Amino acid sequence: CSARDLRYEQYF.